This is a list of T cell receptor beta chains from one sample in a study of T cells in Graves' hyperthyroidism and ophthalmopathy. TCRdb fed the multiplex PCR reads into MiXCR, producing one record per CDR3 protein. The top ten hold roughly 7% of the sample, which has fewer than 650,000 distinct CDR3 sequences, 12% to 15% seen once. The sequenced sample was blood. These TCRs come from a woman aged 18-35 years with Graves' ophthalmopathy. The CDR3 runs from the conserved cysteine through the conserved F or W. The D gene is left open where the match is weak. Size is stated for part of the rows, as once, few or many counts, or as a class when the clone is expanded.

V,D,size,length,J,CDR3,DNA
TRBV9,.,.,16,TRBJ2-5,CASSAFLRDTGETQYF,TGTGCCAGCAGCGCCTTTCTGAGGGACACTGGAGAGACCCAGTACTTC
TRBV20-1,TRBD1,.,15,TRBJ1-1,CSALRGRRLNTEAFF,TGCAGTGCTCTCAGGGGGCGTAGGCTAAACACTGAAGCTTTCTTT
TRBV5-6,.,.,17,TRBJ1-5,CASSLMSSRAGNQPQHF,TGTGCCAGCAGCTTGATGTCGTCCCGGGCGGGCAATCAGCCCCAGCATTTT
TRBV20-1,.,many,18,TRBJ2-4,CSARDPGSSPLAKNIQYF,TGCAGTGCTAGAGATCCGGGCTCCTCCCCGCTAGCCAAAAACATTCAGTACTTC
TRBV24-1,TRBD2,many,16,TRBJ2-1,CATSDLSSGISDEQFF,TGTGCCACCAGTGATTTGAGTAGCGGGATTTCAGATGAGCAGTTCTTC
TRBV24-1,.,many,13,TRBJ2-5,CATSDTGIETQYF,TGTGCCACCAGTGATACGGGGATCGAGACCCAGTACTTC
TRBV19,.,few,17,TRBJ1-5,CASSIVFRVSSNQPQHF,TGTGCCAGTAGTATAGTCTTCAGGGTTTCGAGCAATCAGCCCCAGCATTTT
TRBV20-1,TRBD2,few,17,TRBJ2-4,CSYSDFSGRASKNIQYF,TGCAGTTACTCAGACTTTAGCGGGAGGGCTAGCAAAAACATTCAGTACTTC
TRBV20-1,TRBD2,many,15,TRBJ2-3,CSATSGGRSTDTQYF,TGCAGTGCTACCTCGGGCGGGAGGTCCACAGATACGCAGTATTTT
TRBV6-1,.,few,15,TRBJ2-1,CASTFLGAGYNEQFF,TGTGCCAGCACCTTTCTGGGGGCTGGCTACAATGAGCAGTTCTTC
TRBV7-8,.,few,14,TRBJ2-4,CASSPRQGGNIQYF,TGTGCCAGCAGCCCTAGACAGGGAGGAAACATTCAGTACTTC
TRBV12-3/TRBV12-4,.,many,13,TRBJ1-1,CASSPPPIPEAFF,TGTGCCAGCAGCCCCCCCCCCATACCAGAAGCTTTCTTT
TRBV7-9,.,many,13,TRBJ2-7,CASSTSRSGEQYF,TGTGCCAGCAGCACCTCCCGATCGGGTGAGCAGTACTTC
TRBV7-8,TRBD1,many,15,TRBJ2-2,CASSLSGGNTGELFF,TGTGCCAGCAGCTTATCAGGGGGAAACACCGGGGAGCTGTTTTTT
TRBV7-6,TRBD2,few,17,TRBJ2-6,CASSAGALYSGANVLTF,TGTGCCAGCAGCGCGGGAGCCTTGTACTCTGGGGCCAACGTCCTGACTTTC
TRBV7-6,TRBD2,many,15,TRBJ2-5,CASSATGTRLETQYF,TGTGCCAGCAGCGCGACCGGGACTAGGCTAGAGACCCAGTACTTC
TRBV3-1,.,few,15,TRBJ2-5,CASSQEGRFQETQYF,TGTGCCAGCAGCCAAGAGGGTCGTTTCCAAGAGACCCAGTACTTC
TRBV2,TRBD1,.,12,TRBJ2-7,CALGGQGAEQYF,TGTGCCCTGGGAGGACAGGGGGCCGAGCAGTACTTC
TRBV3-1,TRBD2,many,18,TRBJ2-1,CASSQELAGGPGYNEQFF,TGTGCCAGCAGCCAAGAACTAGCGGGAGGGCCAGGCTACAATGAGCAGTTCTTC
TRBV20-1,TRBD2,.,15,TRBJ2-1,CSASPRAGGYNEQFF,TGCAGTGCTAGCCCAAGAGCGGGAGGGTACAATGAGCAGTTCTTC
TRBV7-9,.,.,14,TRBJ1-2,CASSLVSGKAGYTF,TGTGCCAGCAGCTTAGTCTCTGGGAAAGCTGGCTACACCTTC
TRBV20-1,TRBD2,.,14,TRBJ2-1,CSARPAGGTNEQFF,TGCAGTGCTAGACCCGCGGGAGGGACCAATGAGCAGTTCTTC
TRBV11-2,TRBD2,many,15,TRBJ2-1,CASSLSAGDHNEQFF,TGTGCCAGCAGCTTATCTGCGGGAGACCACAATGAGCAGTTCTTC
TRBV25-1,.,few,13,TRBJ2-3,CASTEWGTDTQYF,TGTGCCAGCACAGAATGGGGCACAGATACGCAGTATTTT
TRBV7-6,.,many,15,TRBJ1-1,CASSSQRIGDTEAFF,TGTGCCAGCAGCTCCCAGCGAATAGGGGACACTGAAGCTTTCTTT
TRBV27,TRBD2,.,14,TRBJ2-7,CASSSGTSVYEQYF,TGTGCCAGCAGTTCCGGGACTAGCGTATACGAGCAGTACTTC
TRBV5-5,.,.,15,TRBJ1-6,CASSYSGLGNSPLHF,TGTGCCAGCAGTTATTCGGGGTTGGGTAATTCACCCCTCCACTTT
TRBV18,.,many,15,TRBJ1-1,CASSRGQAGFTEAFF,TGTGCCAGCTCACGGGGCCAGGCTGGTTTCACTGAAGCTTTCTTT
TRBV6-1,TRBD1,.,17,TRBJ2-1,CASSYKQGYLVYNEQFF,TGTGCCAGCAGTTATAAACAGGGGTACTTGGTTTACAATGAGCAGTTCTTC
TRBV6-1,TRBD2,.,15,TRBJ2-3,CASRPSGRSTDTQYF,TGTGCCAGCAGACCTAGCGGGAGGAGCACAGATACGCAGTATTTT
TRBV7-9,TRBD2,.,15,TRBJ2-1,CASSRGLADYNEQLF,TGTGCCAGCAGCCGGGGACTAGCGGACTACAATGAGCAGCTCTTC
TRBV28,.,.,14,TRBJ1-6,CASRSGPLTSPLHF,TGTGCCAGCAGGTCGGGACCCTTAACCTCACCCCTCCACTTT
TRBV28,.,many,15,TRBJ2-7,CASSFSGPGAYEQYF,TGTGCCAGCAGCTTCAGCGGACCGGGGGCCTACGAGCAGTACTTC
TRBV24-1,.,.,16,TRBJ2-7,CATSAPQGRGSWEQYF,TGTGCCACCAGTGCCCCACAGGGAAGGGGCTCGTGGGAGCAGTACTTC
TRBV6-1,TRBD2,few,15,TRBJ2-4,CASSFVSGRKNIQYF,TGTGCCAGCAGTTTCGTAAGCGGGAGAAAGAACATTCAGTACTTC
TRBV10-3,.,many,14,TRBJ1-2,CAINQGPRNYGYTF,TGTGCCATCAACCAGGGCCCAAGGAACTATGGCTACACCTTC
TRBV11-3,.,.,14,TRBJ1-3,CASSRGTSGNTIYF,TGTGCCAGCAGCCGAGGGACATCTGGAAACACCATATATTTT
TRBV4-3,.,.,17,TRBJ2-7,CASSEIFWEDGNYEQYF,TGCGCCAGCAGCGAGATTTTCTGGGAAGACGGGAACTACGAGCAGTACTTC
TRBV7-2,.,many,15,TRBJ1-2,CASSLDPGPNYGYTF,TGTGCCAGCAGCTTAGACCCGGGGCCAAACTATGGCTACACCTTC
TRBV19,.,.,14,TRBJ1-4,CASSIVGRNEKLFF,TGTGCCAGTAGTATCGTGGGAAGGAATGAAAAACTGTTTTTT
TRBV12-3/TRBV12-4,.,many,14,TRBJ1-2,CASSLRRVGYGYTF,TGTGCCAGCAGTCTTCGGCGGGTAGGGTATGGCTACACCTTC